This T cell receptor (beta chain) is drawn from a study of shared clonotypes between healthy human individuals. Authors' methods: ImmunoSEQ supplied junction-only sequences lacking quality scores, so filtering was different. Method: immunoSEQ multiplex PCR; TCRdb's copy keeps in-frame clones and lacks some. That table furnishes V, J and clone size, whereas the DNA furnished D and trimming. Of hundreds of thousands of clones in the sample, roughly 96% were seen once. For this clone: What it recognizes is unknown.

Germline CDR1 and CDR2: MNHEY and SVGAGI. The germline V and J ends were trimmed by 2 bases and 8 bases, with 19 bases remaining between them. The CDR3 runs to 16 residues. Terminally differentiated effector memory CD45RA+ cells were excluded by CCR7 positive selection of CD45RO-negative cells. Notes on the study in general: Sharing across a handful of donors was seen in 4% to 5% of naive CD4 clonotypes.

This receptor was taken from a woman aged 30 to 39 in good health. Material for sequencing was naive CD8+ T cells sorted from blood. This rearrangement joins TRBV6-5 to TRBJ2-1; D perhaps matches TRBD2 (5 bases). CDR3 nucleotide sequence: TGTGCCAGCAGTTACGGGCCCCTGGGGAGCGTGGATGAGCAGTTCTTC. This encodes CASSYGPLGSVDEQFF.